The 29 T cell receptor beta chains given below trace back to one sample, sequenced in a study of shared clonotypes between healthy human individuals. Generated by immunoSEQ multiplex PCR, the TCRdb table keeps only in-frame clones and is missing some. In the table there are approximately 640,000 clones, less than 80% of which are singletons. Specimen: memory CD4+ T cells sorted from blood. The subset: CD45RA-negative fraction. The receptors derive from a woman in her twenties or thirties in good health.

Turning to this clone: This clone may be a read error of a much larger clone one base away. This rearrangement joins TRBV6-1 to TRBJ2-7, with 10 bases aligning to TRBD2. Trimming removed 4 bases from V and 0 bases from J; junction bases left unmatched: 6. Germline assignment: CDR1 MNHNS and CDR2 SASEGT. This CDR3 region has 16 residues. The chain's CDR3 is CASSGSGTSASYEQYF. DNA for the CDR3: TGTGCCAGCAGTGGCTCCGGGACTAGCGCCTCCTACGAGCAGTACTTC.

This clone was detected once. The chain uses TRBV7-2 and TRBJ1-1; 7 bases agree with TRBD1. With 2 bases clipped from V and 13 bases from J, the junction kept 13 bases outside the gene matches. This CDR3 is 14 amino acids long. Germline CDR1 reads SGHTA; CDR2 reads FQGNSA. The CDR3 DNA reads TGTGCCAGCAGCTTATTGGGAACAGGGGATTATAGTTTCTTT. As protein: CASSLLGTGDYSFF.

The chain couples TRBV30 to TRBJ2-1, with D possibly matching TRBD2 (5 bases). The germline CDR1 and CDR2 sequences are GTSNPN and SVGIG (reference sequence). V was cut by 3 bases and J by 6 bases, with 18 bases left in between. The CDR3 consists of 15 residues. DNA for the CDR3: TGTGCCTGGAGGAAGGGTAGCTCGGGAACCAATGAGCAGTTCTTC. Its protein product is CAWRKGSSGTNEQFF.

This clone was recorded many times. This rearrangement joins TRBV23-1 to TRBJ2-7, with 8 bases identical to TRBD1. TRBV23-1 is placed among ORFs of uncertain function. The CDR3 runs to 16 residues. J lost 6 bases, V lost 2 bases, and 12 bases had no gene match. The CDR3 coding sequence is TGCGCCAGCAGTCAAGATCCGGGACAGGATGAAAGCGAGCAGTACTTC. Translation: CASSQDPGQDESEQYF.

The count of this clone is one. J is TRBJ2-7 and V is TRBV28; 7 bases are shared with TRBD1. Germline-derived CDR1 and CDR2 are MDHEN and SYDVKM. This CDR3 region has 15 residues. J gave up 2 bases and V 4 bases, and 8 bases lay outside the gene matches. The CDR3 loop is CASSSYRGLTYEQYF. Here the CDR3 DNA reads TGTGCCAGCAGTTCCTACAGGGGTTTAACCTACGAGCAGTACTTC.

The rearrangement links TRBV5-1 to TRBJ2-1; no firm D call. Trimming took off 1 base at V and 10 bases at J, with 24 bases between the two ends. The germline CDR1 and CDR2 sequences are SGHRS and YFSETQ. The CDR3 spans 17 residues. The CDR3 region has the DNA TGCGCCAGCAGCTTGTCGATCCAGTCAGGAAGTTTCGGAGAGCAGTTCTTC. Amino acid sequence: CASSLSIQSGSFGEQFF.

This clone showed up just once. The chain combines TRBV29-1 with TRBJ1-1; 8 bases align to TRBD1. The germline CDR1 and CDR2 sequences are SQVTM and ANQGSEA. J was trimmed by 4 bases and V by 6 bases; bases with no gene match: 7. The CDR3 loop spans 13 amino acids. The CDR3 region is CSVAGQASTEAFF. CDR3 DNA: TGCAGCGTCGCGGGACAGGCGAGCACTGAAGCTTTCTTT.

V is TRBV5-1 and J is TRBJ2-2, with TRBD2 matching 10 bases. From germline, CDR1 is SGHRS and CDR2 YFSETQ. This CDR3 comprises 16 residues. J lost 3 bases, V lost 6 bases, and 8 bases had no gene match. The CDR3 DNA reads TGCGCCAGCAAGGGAGTAGCGGGAGGTGACACCGGGGAGCTGTTTTTT. Translation gives CASKGVAGGDTGELFF.

This clone came up a few times. The rearrangement links TRBV7-3 to TRBJ2-3, with 9 bases that match TRBD2. Trimming took 5 bases from V and 4 from J; bases not matched to a gene: 10. The CDR3 sequence is 16 residues long. Germline assignment: CDR1 SGHTA and CDR2 FQGTGA. CDR3 loop: CASSRRGGRVSDTQYF. The CDR3 region has the DNA TGTGCCAGCAGCCGCCGGGGCGGGAGGGTTTCAGATACGCAGTATTTT.

The chain links TRBV7-9 to TRBJ2-1, with TRBD1 identical over 9 bases. CDR1 and CDR2 from the germline V gene are SEHNR and FQNEAQ (reference sequence). The CDR3 is made up of 15 amino acids. The trim removed 5 bases at V and 3 bases at J, leaving 5 bases unmatched. In nucleotides, the CDR3 is TGTGCCAGCAGCGACCGGGACAGGGTCTACAATGAGCAGTTCTTC. The encoded protein is CASSDRDRVYNEQFF.

The chain uses TRBV7-9 and TRBJ2-6, with D possibly TRBD2 on 6 matching bases. Trimming stripped 5 bases from V and 0 bases from J, with 8 bases between. The germline V gene has CDR1 SEHNR and CDR2 FQNEAQ (reference sequence). This CDR3 region has 15 residues. The CDR3 coding sequence is TGTGCCAGCAGCCAGGGACTCTCTGGGGCCAACGTCCTGACTTTC. Translated, it gives CASSQGLSGANVLTF.

The V call is TRBV10-1, the J call TRBJ2-1; D call uncertain. Trimming stripped 9 bases from V and 10 bases from J, with 19 bases between. CDR3 length: 13 residues. Germline values: CDR1 WNHNN, CDR2 SYGVQD (reference sequence). The CDR3 sequence: CASRATATGEQFF. The CDR3 nucleotides are TGCGCCAGTAGAGCCACCGCGACCGGGGAGCAGTTCTTC.

Comments on this clone: The junction does not match germline at one end; this may be a read error. Different DNA sequences within this sample yield the same CDR3. The chain is built from TRBV30 and TRBJ2-2, with D possibly being TRBD2 (5 bases). This CDR3 is built from 11 residues. Germline values: CDR1 GTSNPN, CDR2 SVGIG (reference sequence). This chain's CDR3 is CAWARAGELFF. CDR3 bases: TGTGCCTGGGCTAGGGCCGGGGAACTGTTTTTT.

The chain combines TRBV4-1 with TRBJ1-5; no definite D call. V lost 4 bases to trimming and J lost 0 bases, with 10 bases between them. CDR1 is MGHRA, CDR2 YSYEKL, per germline. CDR3 size: 15 residues. For the CDR3, the DNA is TGCGCCAGCAGCCCTTCCGCCGGTAGCAATCAGCCCCAGCATTTT. It codes for CASSPSAGSNQPQHF.

This clone was detected only a few times. V usage is TRBV29-1 and J usage is TRBJ1-1; D is unresolved. V gave up 7 bases and J gave up 1 base, with 13 bases separating them. Germline CDR1 and CDR2: SQVTM and ANQGSEA. The CDR3 runs to 13 residues. DNA of the CDR3: TGCAGCGCCGGAAACCCGACGAACACTGAAGCTTTCTTT. Encoded protein: CSAGNPTNTEAFF.

The chain uses TRBV5-1 and TRBJ2-2; a possible D gene is TRBD2 (6 bases). The germline CDR1 and CDR2 sequences are SGHRS and YFSETQ. V was cut by 3 bases and J by 4 bases, with 13 bases left in between. This CDR3 spans 15 amino acids. Written as DNA, the CDR3 is TGCGCCAGCAGCTACCGGACTACACGCACCGGGGAGCTGTTTTTT. Its protein product is CASSYRTTRTGELFF. Supplemented by reference TRBV5-1 and TRBJ2-2, the full variable domain reads KAGVTQTPRYLIKTRGQQVTLSCSPISGHRSVSWYQQTPGQGLQFLFEYFSETQRNKGNFPGRFSGRQFSNSRSEMNVSTLELGDSALYLCASSYRTTRTGELFFGEGSRLTVL.

In this sample, this clone turned up a few times. The chain employs TRBV5-4 and TRBJ2-5; 8 bases fit TRBD2. J was trimmed by 1 base and V by 3 bases; bases with no gene match: 5. CDR3 length equals 15 residues. Germline assignment: CDR1 SGHNT and CDR2 YYREEE (reference sequence). The CDR3: CASSSQTSAQETQYF. The DNA of the CDR3 is TGTGCCAGCAGCTCCCAGACTAGCGCCCAAGAGACCCAGTACTTC. The variable domain in full, completed from reference TRBV5-4 and TRBJ2-5, reads ETGVTQSPTHLIKTRGQQVTLRCSSQSGHNTVSWYQQALGQGPQFIFQYYREEENGRGNFPPRFSGLQFPNYSSELNVNALELDDSALYLCASSSQTSAQETQYFGPGTRLLVL.

This sequence joins TRBV7-7 and TRBJ2-5; TRBD2 aligns across 8 bases. The J call is uncertain, as TRBJ2-7 better fits the DNA end. Germline CDR1 and CDR2: SSHAT and FNYEAQ (reference sequence). There are 15 residues in the CDR3. The CDR3 DNA reads as TGTGCCAGCAGCTTAGTACCGGGAGGGCCCCACGAGCAGTACTTC. It specifies CASSLVPGGPHEQYF.

In this sample, this clone turned up once. The genes are TRBV5-6 and TRBJ1-1; 9 nucleotides line up with TRBD1. The CDR3 length is 16 residues. The J segment lost 5 bases and the V segment lost 4 bases, leaving 12 bases of the junction unmatched. Germline CDR1 is SGHDT and CDR2 is YYEEEE. In DNA form, the CDR3 reads TGTGCCAGCAGCCCTTTACAGGGGGCTAAGGGTACTGAAGCTTTCTTT. This sequence encodes CASSPLQGAKGTEAFF. Supplemented by reference TRBV5-6 and TRBJ1-1, the full variable domain reads DAGVTQSPTHLIKTRGQQVTLRCSPKSGHDTVSWYQQALGQGPQFIFQYYEEEERQRGNFPDRFSGHQFPNYSSELNVNALLLGDSALYLCASSPLQGAKGTEAFFGQGTRLTVV.

The CDR3 DNA sequence: TGTGCCAGCAGTGGGGGGACCGGGGAGCTGTTTTTT. This translates into CASSGGTGELFF. This chain links TRBV2 with TRBJ2-2; perhaps D is TRBD1 or TRBD2 (5 bases each). This CDR3 comprises 12 residues. Trimming took off 4 bases at V and 5 bases at J, with 5 bases between the two ends. Looked up from germline, CDR1 is SNHLY and CDR2 is FYNNEI.

The rearrangement uses TRBV5-4 and TRBJ1-2; the D is unclear. Germline-derived CDR1 and CDR2 are SGHNT and YYREEE (reference sequence). The CDR3 sequence is 15 residues long. The germline V and J ends were trimmed by 0 bases and 2 bases, with 11 bases remaining between them. CDR3 DNA: TGTGCCAGCAGCTTGGCCATCGGGGTAAACTATGGCTACACCTTC. It codes for CASSLAIGVNYGYTF.

This clone was seen only a few times. V and J are TRBV15 and TRBJ2-1; D remains ambiguous. This CDR3 has 13 amino acids. V lost 5 bases and J 5 bases, leaving 10 bases between the germline ends. CDR1 and CDR2 from the germline V gene are LNHNV and YYDKDF (reference sequence). As DNA, the CDR3 is TGTGCCACCAGCTTTCGCGGAAACAATGAGCAGTTCTTC. The encoded protein is CATSFRGNNEQFF.

The chain links TRBV28 to TRBJ1-1; possibly TRBD1 for D (6 bases). Trimming took 7 bases from V and 2 from J, leaving 20 bases between them. The V gene's germline CDR1 is MDHEN and CDR2 SYDVKM. The CDR3 covers 16 residues. The CDR3: CASKDRSLRGNTEAFF. The CDR3 DNA is TGTGCCAGCAAGGACAGATCTCTGAGGGGTAACACTGAAGCTTTCTTT.

This chain links TRBV6-1 with TRBJ2-5, with 10 bases that match TRBD2. The V and J ends lost 4 bases and 1 base, in that order; junction bases with no gene match: 12. The CDR3 totals 18 residues. The V gene's germline CDR1 is MNHNS and CDR2 SASEGT. CDR3 loop: CASSGGVTSGAFQETQYF. The CDR3 DNA reads as TGTGCCAGCAGTGGAGGTGTAACTAGCGGGGCGTTCCAAGAGACCCAGTACTTC.

The rearrangement uses TRBV2 and TRBJ2-7, with D hard to call. V gave up 7 bases and J gave up 0 bases, with 13 bases separating them. The CDR3 loop spans 14 amino acids. Germline V CDR1 and CDR2: SNHLY, FYNNEI. The CDR3 bases are TGTGCCAGCACTAACCCTGATAGCTCCTACGAGCAGTACTTC. Its protein product is CASTNPDSSYEQYF.

J is TRBJ2-3 and V is TRBV27, with 9 bases lining up with TRBD1. Trimming at V came to 5 bases and at J to 5 bases, leaving 11 bases not matched to a gene. The length of the CDR3 is 16 residues. Looked up from germline, CDR1 is MNHEY and CDR2 is SMNVEV (reference sequence). The CDR3 region is CASSKNRGPGGDTQYF. DNA of the CDR3: TGTGCCAGCAGTAAAAACAGGGGGCCGGGAGGAGATACGCAGTATTTT.

This clone came up once. This chain links TRBV7-2 with TRBJ2-3; no definite D call. The CDR3 sequence is 12 residues long. CDR1 and CDR2 (germline): SGHTA, FQGNSA. V dropped 6 bases and J dropped 6 bases, with 10 bases sitting between them. The CDR3 reads CASRTDGDTQYF. DNA of the CDR3: TGTGCCAGCAGGACGGACGGGGATACGCAGTATTTT.

J is TRBJ2-7 and V is TRBV18; D not resolved. V was trimmed by 2 bases and J by 3 bases, leaving 5 bases between them. The CDR3 spans 12 residues. CDR1 is KGHSH, CDR2 LQKENI, per germline. As DNA, the CDR3 is TGTGCCAGCTCACCAGGCTTCTACGAGCAGTACTTC. Amino acid sequence: CASSPGFYEQYF.

This clone was counted many times. This chain connects TRBV29-1 to TRBJ2-5; 7 nucleotides align to TRBD1. V was pared by 3 bases and J by 2 bases, with 3 bases of the junction left unmatched. The CDR3 has 13 amino acids. Germline V gene data show CDR1 as SQVTM and CDR2 as ANQGSEA. The CDR3 sequence: CSVEPQGQETQYF. In DNA form, the CDR3 reads TGCAGCGTTGAGCCACAGGGGCAAGAGACCCAGTACTTC.